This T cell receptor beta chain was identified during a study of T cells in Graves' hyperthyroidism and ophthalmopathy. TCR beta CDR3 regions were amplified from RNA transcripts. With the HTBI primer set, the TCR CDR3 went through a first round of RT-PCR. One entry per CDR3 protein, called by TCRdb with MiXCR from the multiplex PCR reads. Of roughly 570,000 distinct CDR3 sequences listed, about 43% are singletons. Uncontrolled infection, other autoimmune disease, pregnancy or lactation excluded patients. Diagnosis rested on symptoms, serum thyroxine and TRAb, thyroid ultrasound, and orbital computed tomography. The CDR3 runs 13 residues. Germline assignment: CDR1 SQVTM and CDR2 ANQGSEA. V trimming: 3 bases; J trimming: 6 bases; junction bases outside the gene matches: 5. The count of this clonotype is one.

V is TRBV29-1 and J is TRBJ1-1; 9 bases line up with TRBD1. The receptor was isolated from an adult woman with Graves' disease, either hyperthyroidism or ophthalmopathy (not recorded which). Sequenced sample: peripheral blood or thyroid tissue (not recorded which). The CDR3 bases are TGCAGCGTTGAGGGACAGGGAAGGGCTGAAGCTTTCTTT. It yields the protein CSVEGQGRAEAFF.